The 23 T cell receptor beta chains in this list originate from one sample, sequenced in a study of quantifying T cell responses using KT2 cells. Study background: cDNA was made from DNase-treated RNA using alpha and beta constant primers.

A single-stranded UMI oligo with SP2 sequence was ligated to cDNA 3' ends. The first PCR ran roughly 4 cycles with an equimolar RC1.1 and RC1.2 beta primer mix. TCRdb re-called the UMI-ligation and nested PCR reads through MiXCR, storing one row per CDR3 protein. The repertoire holds 42,000 or so distinct CDR3 sequences, about 18% seen once, with 40% to 55% in the top ten. The sample consisted of PBMCs spiked with cells of the T cell clone KT2. These receptor sequences come from a human donor.

This clonotype has a handful of counts. The chain employs TRBV5-1 and TRBJ2-7; D perhaps matches TRBD1 (6 bases). The V gene lost 0 bases and the J gene lost 5 bases, with 9 bases spanning the gap. Germline V gene data show CDR1 as SGHRS and CDR2 as YFSETQ. The CDR3 contains 13 residues. Here the CDR3 DNA reads TGCGCCAGCAGCTTGGATAACAGGGACGAGCAGTACTTC. It yields the protein CASSLDNRDEQYF.

There are a few counts of this clonotype. This chain connects TRBV6-6 to TRBJ1-5; D is uncertain. Germline values: CDR1 MNHNY, CDR2 SVGAGI (reference sequence). The V gene lost 7 bases and the J gene lost 3 bases, with 10 bases spanning the gap. This CDR3 region has 13 residues. CDR3 loop: CASNRGNNQPQHF. CDR3 DNA sequence: TGTGCCAGCAACCGAGGGAACAATCAGCCCCAGCATTTT.

About this clonotype: This could be a read error, since a much larger clone is one nucleotide away. The chain has TRBV6-6 and TRBJ1-2; D is undetermined. The CDR3 runs 15 residues. Trimming left V 3 bases short and J 6 bases short, with 17 bases between. CDR1 and CDR2 (germline): MNHNY, SVGAGI (reference sequence). The chain's CDR3 is CASSYHPAEVDGYTF. In DNA, the CDR3 is TGTGCCAGCAGTTATCATCCGGCAGAGGTCGATGGCTACACCTTC.

This clonotype was counted ten times or more. The chain uses TRBV12-3 or TRBV12-4 and TRBJ2-7; D ambiguous. The CDR3 extends over 12 amino acids. The V and J ends lost 4 bases and 3 bases respectively, with 7 bases between them. CDR3 DNA: TGTGCCAGCAGTTCCCTCATCTACGAGCAGTACTTC. It encodes CASSSLIYEQYF.

By sample share, this clonotype is medium-sized. As DNA, the CDR3 is TGTGCCAGCAGCTTAAGAGGGCTGGGCTCCTATAATTCACCCCTCCACTTT. It codes for CASSLRGLGSYNSPLHF. This chain connects TRBV7-2 to TRBJ1-6; D ambiguous. CDR3 size: 17 residues. From germline, CDR1 is SGHTA and CDR2 FQGNSA. V was trimmed by 2 bases and J by 0 bases, leaving 11 bases between them. The whole variable domain, remainder taken from reference TRBV7-2 and TRBJ1-6, is GAGVSQSPSNKVTEKGKDVELRCDPISGHTALYWYRQSLGQGLEFLIYFQGNSAPDKSGLPSDRFSAERTGGSVSTLTIQRTQQEDSAVYLCASSLRGLGSYNSPLHFGNGTRLTVT.

The chain joins TRBV7-6 to TRBJ2-1; the match to TRBD2 covers 14 bases. The V gene's germline CDR1 is SGHVS and CDR2 FNYEAQ. This CDR3 has 17 amino acids. The V and J ends lost 4 bases and 9 bases, in that order; junction bases with no gene match: 11. This chain's CDR3 is CASSSPRLAGGSGEQFF. CDR3 nucleotide sequence: TGTGCCAGCAGCTCGCCCAGACTAGCGGGGGGGTCTGGTGAGCAGTTCTTC.

The sample holds a few counts of this clonotype. The chain uses TRBV5-1 and TRBJ2-1; D is possibly TRBD1 (6 bases). Germline CDR1 is SGHRS and CDR2 is YFSETQ. The CDR3 consists of 14 residues. V was cut by 0 bases and J by 3 bases, with 7 bases left in between. The CDR3 loop is CASSLGQVYNEQFF. In DNA, the CDR3 is TGCGCCAGCAGCTTGGGACAGGTCTACAATGAGCAGTTCTTC.

V and J are TRBV5-6 and TRBJ1-4, with D uncertain. Germline CDR1 SGHDT, CDR2 YYEEEE. This CDR3 has 18 residues. V was pared by 2 bases and J by 8 bases, with 25 bases between. In DNA form, the CDR3 reads TGTGCCAGCAGCTTCCGGATGACGGGCTCCTGGCGTGGGGAAAAACTGTTTTTT. Encoded protein: CASSFRMTGSWRGEKLFF. Together with reference TRBV5-6 and TRBJ1-4, the CDR3 gives the full variable domain: DAGVTQSPTHLIKTRGQQVTLRCSPKSGHDTVSWYQQALGQGPQFIFQYYEEEERQRGNFPDRFSGHQFPNYSSELNVNALLLGDSALYLCASSFRMTGSWRGEKLFFGSGTQLSVL.

The chain joins TRBV20-1 to TRBJ1-2; 7 nucleotides match TRBD1. The germline V gene has CDR1 DFQATT and CDR2 SNEGSKA (reference sequence). The CDR3 sequence is 13 residues long. V was pared by 2 bases and J by 13 bases, with 13 bases of the junction left unmatched. As DNA, the CDR3 is TGCAGTGCTAGAATTCCCGGGACAGTAGGATGCACCTTC. It codes for CSARIPGTVGCTF.

The chain joins TRBV12-5 to TRBJ2-3; D remains ambiguous. The CDR3 extends over 14 amino acids. The V and J ends lost 6 bases and 6 bases respectively, with 16 bases between them. CDR1 is LGHNT, CDR2 FRNRAP, per germline. DNA for the CDR3: TGTGCTAGTGGCGACATCGGAACCCCGGATACGCAGTATTTT. Translating it yields CASGDIGTPDTQYF.

This clonotype was counted ten times or more. This chain links TRBV28 with TRBJ1-1; no clear D. The germline CDR1 and CDR2 sequences are MDHEN and SYDVKM. This CDR3 has 12 residues. Trimming removed 10 bases at V and 2 bases at J, with 11 bases between. The CDR3 nucleotides are TGTGCCATTAAGACACCTAACACTGAAGCTTTCTTT. Protein: CAIKTPNTEAFF.

The chain couples TRBV7-6 to TRBJ1-6, with 10 positions matching TRBD1. The CDR3 is made up of 15 amino acids. The V and J ends lost 4 bases and 9 bases, in that order; junction bases with no gene match: 6. The germline V gene encodes CDR1 SGHVS and CDR2 FNYEAQ. This CDR3 is CASSSSDRGISPLHF. CDR3 nucleotide sequence: TGTGCCAGCAGCTCTTCGGACAGGGGGATTTCACCCCTCCACTTT. Full variable domain (outside the CDR3, taken from reference TRBV7-6 and TRBJ1-6): GAGVSQSPRYKVTKRGQDVALRCDPISGHVSLYWYRQALGQGPEFLTYFNYEAQQDKSGLPNDRFSAERPEGSISTLTIQRTEQRDSAMYRCASSSSDRGISPLHFGNGTRLTVT.

In its sample, this clonotype was seen many times. The chain's CDR3 is CASSLGGLSYEQYF. The CDR3 nucleotides read TGTGCCAGCAGCTTAGGGGGTCTATCCTACGAGCAGTACTTC. The V gene is TRBV11-2, the J gene TRBJ2-7, with unresolved D. Trimming shortened V by 1 base and J by 1 base, and 8 bases separated the two germline ends. Germline values: CDR1 SGHAT, CDR2 FQNNGV. The CDR3 consists of 14 residues.

The rearrangement uses TRBV20-1 and TRBJ1-5; possible D gene TRBD1, 6 bases. The ends were cut back, 6 bases at V and 3 bases at J, with 15 bases in the middle. CDR3 length equals 14 residues. Germline-derived CDR1 and CDR2 are DFQATT and SNEGSKA (reference sequence). The chain's CDR3 is CSARKDSYNQPQHF. CDR3 DNA: TGCAGTGCGCGGAAGGACAGCTACAATCAGCCCCAGCATTTT.

This clonotype was seen only a few times. The V call is TRBV13, the J call TRBJ2-3; no clear D. V was pared by 7 bases and J by 2 bases, with 13 bases between. Germline assignment: CDR1 PRHDT and CDR2 FYEKMQ (reference sequence). The CDR3 extends over 14 amino acids. CDR3 residues: CASTSRQATDTQYF. CDR3 DNA sequence: TGTGCCAGCACCTCCAGGCAGGCCACAGATACGCAGTATTTT.

The rearrangement uses TRBV7-2 and TRBJ2-1, with TRBD1 matching 7 bases. The CDR3 has 14 residues. CDR1 is SGHTA and CDR2 is FQGNSA in the germline V gene. With 5 bases clipped from V and 4 bases from J, the junction kept 5 bases outside the gene matches. The CDR3 spells CASSVGTAYNEQFF. The DNA for the CDR3 is TGTGCCAGCAGCGTCGGGACAGCATACAATGAGCAGTTCTTC. Full variable domain (outside the CDR3, taken from reference TRBV7-2 and TRBJ2-1): GAGVSQSPSNKVTEKGKDVELRCDPISGHTALYWYRQSLGQGLEFLIYFQGNSAPDKSGLPSDRFSAERTGGSVSTLTIQRTQQEDSAVYLCASSVGTAYNEQFFGPGTRLTVL.

Only a few counts were recorded for this clonotype. The gene calls are TRBV19 and TRBJ1-5; D remains ambiguous. This CDR3 is 13 amino acids long. Trimming took off 2 bases at V and 3 bases at J, with 5 bases between the two ends. The germline CDR1 and CDR2 sequences are LNHDA and SQIVND (reference sequence). The CDR3 loop reads CASSIQINQPQHF. The CDR3 bases are TGTGCCAGTAGTATACAGATCAATCAGCCCCAGCATTTT.

The CDR3 sequence is CASSEWTGLVFPGELFF. In DNA, the CDR3 is TGTGCCAGCAGTGAATGGACCGGGTTAGTTTTTCCCGGGGAGCTGTTTTTT. The chain recombines TRBV25-1 with TRBJ2-2, with unresolved D. Germline CDR1 and CDR2: MGHDK and SYGVNS. The CDR3 spans 17 residues. V lost 1 base and J lost 6, with 18 bases in between.

V gene TRBV18 combines with J gene TRBJ2-3; 12 nucleotides agree with TRBD2. Germline loops: CDR1 KGHSH, CDR2 LQKENI. After removal of 3 bases from V and 6 bases from J, the junction contained 10 bases not matched to a gene. This CDR3 contains 17 residues. The CDR3 DNA reads TGTGCCAGCTCACCCAGACTAGCGGGGGCTTTTGCGGATACGCAGTATTTT. Encoded protein: CASSPRLAGAFADTQYF.

The chain joins TRBV5-1 to TRBJ1-6; no firm D call. Deletions cut 0 bases from V and 5 bases from J, with 9 bases between. Germline assignment: CDR1 SGHRS and CDR2 YFSETQ. CDR3 length: 15 amino acids. In nucleotides, the CDR3 is TGCGCCAGCAGCTTGGAATCCGGAAATAATTCACCCCTCCACTTT. Residues: CASSLESGNNSPLHF.

The chain couples TRBV6-5 to TRBJ1-6; D perhaps matches TRBD1 (5 bases). The germline gives CDR1 MNHEY, CDR2 SVGAGI. Trimming removed 3 bases from V and 6 bases from J, with 9 bases in between. The CDR3 contains 14 residues. This chain's CDR3 is CASSYGGLNSPLHF. CDR3 nucleotide sequence: TGTGCCAGCAGTTATGGGGGTCTTAATTCACCCCTCCACTTT.

The chain carries TRBV4-2 and TRBJ1-1, with D maybe TRBD1 (5 bases). Germline CDR1 and CDR2: LGHNA and YNFKEQ. Trimming removed 0 bases from V and 0 bases from J, with 23 bases in between. The CDR3 is 20 amino acids. This CDR3 is CASSQDGLRGFETVNTEAFF. CDR3 sequence (DNA): TGTGCCAGCAGCCAAGATGGCCTTCGGGGGTTCGAAACAGTGAACACTGAAGCTTTCTTT.

This clonotype was counted many times. The rearrangement links TRBV7-2 to TRBJ1-2, with D maybe TRBD1 (6 bases). The CDR3 length is 16 residues. From germline, CDR1 is SGHTA and CDR2 FQGNSA. With 3 bases removed from V and 4 bases from J, the gap between germline ends came to 18 bases. CDR3 region: CASSFSVFSGAYGYTF. As DNA, the CDR3 is TGTGCCAGCAGCTTTTCCGTATTCTCAGGGGCCTATGGCTACACCTTC.